A selection of T cell receptor beta chains follows, all from one sample in a study of blood T cells in healthy people across ages. In TCRdb, the 5' RACE reads were re-called with MiXCR into one record per CDR3 protein. This sample has more than 1 million distinct CDR3 sequences; around 45% occur once, and the top ten carry over 15%. Material: blood. These receptors were taken from a woman aged 60-75 years in good health. Each CDR3 is given with its conserved first and last residue. A D gene is named only where the DNA matches it firmly. Some rows have no size entry. The others give once, few or many, or a class for an expanded clone.

V gene	J gene	D gene	clone size	CDR3 protein	CDR3 DNA
TRBV9	TRBJ2-1	TRBD2	once	CASSPYIAGAYNEQFF	TGTGCCAGCAGCCCCTACATAGCGGGAGCATACAATGAGCAGTTCTTC
TRBV20-1	TRBJ2-7	NA	few	CSATIPGTGYEQYF	TGCAGTGCTACAATCCCGGGAACTGGCTACGAGCAGTACTTC
TRBV7-2	TRBJ2-5	TRBD2	NA	CASSIAGLAGGQETQYF	TGTGCCAGCAGCATCGCGGGACTAGCGGGGGGACAAGAGACCCAGTACTTC
TRBV12-3/TRBV12-4	TRBJ2-4	TRBD2	once	CGSSFPAGAGVAKNIQYF	TGTGGCAGCAGTTTTCCAGCGGGGGCGGGAGTTGCCAAAAACATTCAGTACTTC
TRBV13	TRBJ1-5	NA	few	CASSLGRSGGNQPQHF	TGTGCCAGCAGCTTAGGTCGGTCGGGGGGCAATCAGCCCCAGCATTTT
TRBV10-2	TRBJ1-4	NA	NA	CASSDWSRTREKLFF	TGCGCCAGCAGTGATTGGAGCAGGACGAGGGAAAAACTGTTTTTT
TRBV5-1	TRBJ1-2	TRBD1	few	CASSWATDRAYGYTF	TGCGCCAGCAGCTGGGCAACGGACAGGGCGTATGGCTACACCTTC
TRBV3-1	TRBJ2-5	NA	NA	CASSSSFVQETQYF	TGTGCCAGCAGCTCTAGTTTCGTCCAAGAGACCCAGTACTTC
TRBV24-1	TRBJ2-1	NA	NA	CATSDVIHNEQFF	TGTGCCACCAGTGATGTTATACACAATGAGCAGTTCTTC
TRBV5-1	TRBJ1-5	NA	NA	CASSLSWGSNQPQHF	TGCGCCAGCAGCTTATCCTGGGGGAGCAATCAGCCCCAGCATTTT
TRBV12-3/TRBV12-4	TRBJ2-2	TRBD2	NA	CASSSSRAGLAGGRTGELFF	TGTGCCAGCAGTTCCTCGCGGGCGGGACTAGCGGGAGGGAGGACCGGGGAGCTGTTTTTT
TRBV11-2	TRBJ2-1	TRBD2	few	CASSSVASGSSDEQFF	TGTGCCAGCAGCTCGGTGGCTAGCGGGAGTAGCGATGAGCAGTTCTTC
TRBV4-1	TRBJ2-1	TRBD2	few	CASSQEGREGNEQFF	TGCGCCAGCAGCCAAGAGGGGCGGGAGGGGAATGAGCAGTTCTTC
TRBV29-1	TRBJ2-1	TRBD1	NA	CSVMTGLQGNEQFF	TGCAGCGTGATGACAGGGCTCCAGGGGAATGAGCAGTTCTTC
TRBV28	TRBJ1-5	NA	once	CASSPPGSPNQPQHF	TGTGCCAGCAGTCCCCCGGGAAGCCCCAATCAGCCCCAGCATTTT
TRBV12-3/TRBV12-4	TRBJ2-5	TRBD2	few	CASSLAPLGGGETQYF	TGTGCCAGCAGTTTAGCTCCCTTGGGGGGGGGAGAGACCCAGTACTTC
TRBV29-1	TRBJ2-4	NA	NA	CSVVGAKAENIQYF	TGCAGCGTTGTGGGGGCAAAAGCCGAGAACATTCAGTACTTC
TRBV7-9	TRBJ2-1	TRBD2	NA	CASSLAQGTSDEQFF	TGTGCCAGCAGCTTAGCGCAAGGGACTAGCGATGAGCAGTTCTTC
TRBV6-5	TRBJ2-2	NA	NA	CASSYRGWDTGELFF	TGTGCCAGCAGTTACAGGGGTTGGGACACCGGGGAGCTGTTTTTT
TRBV7-9	TRBJ2-2	NA	NA	CASSPTKTEWGTGELFF	TGTGCCAGCAGCCCGACTAAAACCGAGTGGGGCACCGGGGAGCTGTTTTTT
TRBV7-9	TRBJ1-1	TRBD1	NA	CASSDGTGFNTEAFF	TGTGCCAGCAGCGATGGGACAGGGTTTAACACTGAAGCTTTCTTT
TRBV6-2/TRBV6-3	TRBJ2-7	NA	few	CASSYPTGSHEQYF	TGTGCCAGCAGTTACCCTACAGGGTCCCACGAGCAGTACTTC
TRBV24-1	TRBJ2-7	NA	NA	CATSDWSSYEQYF	TGTGCCACCAGTGATTGGAGTTCCTACGAGCAGTACTTC
TRBV6-1	TRBJ2-4	NA	once	CASSDLGVAVDTQYF	TGTGCCAGCAGTGACCTAGGGGTAGCAGTCGATACCCAGTACTTC
TRBV7-2	TRBJ2-1	TRBD1	NA	CASSSGTAASNERFF	TGTGCCAGCTCTTCCGGGACAGCCGCTTCCAATGAGCGGTTCTTC
TRBV6-1	TRBJ2-7	TRBD1	few	CASRRQGVYEQYF	TGTGCCAGCAGACGACAGGGGGTCTACGAGCAGTACTTC
TRBV15	TRBJ2-1	TRBD2	NA	CATSSPPSGINEQFF	TGTGCCACCAGCAGTCCCCCTAGCGGGATTAATGAGCAGTTCTTC
TRBV6-1	TRBJ2-6	TRBD1	NA	CASTGTGQTSGANVLTF	TGTGCCAGCACCGGAACGGGACAGACCTCTGGGGCCAACGTCCTGACTTTC
TRBV6-5	TRBJ1-6	TRBD1	few	CASSWGQGNNSPLHF	TGTGCCAGCAGTTGGGGACAGGGGAATAATTCACCCCTCCACTTT
TRBV20-1	TRBJ2-1	NA	NA	CSATSGVGSSYNEQFF	TGCAGTGCTACCTCGGGGGTAGGGAGCTCCTACAATGAGCAGTTCTTC
TRBV5-1	TRBJ2-1	TRBD2	few	CASSAGTSGHNEQFF	TGCGCCAGCAGCGCGGGGACTAGCGGCCACAATGAGCAGTTCTTC
TRBV29-1	TRBJ2-7	NA	NA	CSVKHSYEQYF	TGCAGCGTCAAGCATTCCTACGAGCAGTACTTC
TRBV6-5	TRBJ1-2	NA	NA	CASSSDSRWGYTF	TGTGCCAGCAGCTCAGACAGTCGATGGGGCTACACCTTC
TRBV30	TRBJ2-3	TRBD2	once	CAWSSGSGADTQYF	TGTGCCTGGAGTAGCGGGAGCGGGGCAGATACGCAGTATTTT
TRBV6-5	TRBJ2-7	NA	many	CASSYLGPGGHEQYF	TGTGCCAGCAGTTACTTGGGGCCAGGTGGCCACGAGCAGTACTTC
TRBV30	TRBJ2-5	NA	few	CAWSVGGGETQYF	TGTGCCTGGAGTGTTGGCGGAGGGGAGACCCAGTACTTC
TRBV4-2	TRBJ2-1	TRBD2	NA	CASSQGLAAADEQFF	TGTGCCAGCAGCCAGGGACTAGCGGCCGCGGATGAGCAGTTCTTC
TRBV12-3/TRBV12-4	TRBJ2-3	TRBD2	NA	CASSTSGTDTQYF	TGTGCCAGCTCTACTAGCGGCACAGATACGCAGTATTTT
TRBV28	TRBJ1-2	NA	NA	CASRAEEWRGYTF	TGTGCCAGCAGAGCTGAAGAGTGGCGTGGCTACACCTTC
TRBV28	TRBJ2-2	NA	NA	CASSAPGAGEAGELFF	TGTGCCAGCAGCGCGCCTGGGGCAGGGGAGGCCGGGGAGCTGTTTTTT
TRBV7-3	TRBJ2-3	TRBD2	NA	CASSHPLAGDTQYF	TGTGCCAGCAGCCACCCCCTAGCGGGAGATACGCAGTATTTT
TRBV4-2	TRBJ2-4	TRBD1	many	CASSRWDRYTKNIQYF	TGTGCCAGCAGCCGATGGGACAGGTACACCAAAAACATTCAGTACTTC
TRBV5-1	TRBJ2-5	TRBD2	NA	CASVPGTSRGETQYF	TGCGCCAGCGTACCCGGGACTAGCAGAGGGGAGACCCAGTACTTC
TRBV28	TRBJ2-7	TRBD2	NA	CASGEGGGGLYEQYF	TGTGCCAGCGGTGAGGGCGGGGGGGGCCTATACGAGCAGTACTTC
TRBV4-1	TRBJ2-7	NA	NA	CASSQEWTGASGISYEQYF	TGCGCCAGCAGCCAAGAGTGGACAGGGGCTAGCGGGATCTCCTACGAGCAGTACTTC
TRBV5-1	TRBJ2-1	TRBD2	NA	CASSSGLAGSVGNEQFF	TGCGCCAGCAGCTCCGGACTAGCGGGATCTGTCGGCAATGAGCAGTTCTTC
TRBV5-1	TRBJ2-7	TRBD1	few	CASSWTGDRGYEQYF	TGCGCCAGCAGCTGGACCGGAGACAGGGGGTACGAGCAGTACTTC
TRBV9	TRBJ2-3	NA	few	CASSVSTQYF	TGTGCCAGCAGCGTAAGTACGCAGTATTTT
TRBV12-3/TRBV12-4	TRBJ2-7	NA	few	CASKGTVTYEQYF	TGTGCCAGCAAAGGGACTGTCACCTACGAGCAGTACTTC
TRBV20-1	TRBJ2-7	NA	NA	CSAYPPEAYEQYF	TGCAGTGCTTACCCACCTGAGGCCTACGAGCAGTACTTC
TRBV20-1	TRBJ2-5	TRBD2	NA	CSARKTSGSQETQYF	TGCAGTGCTCGCAAGACTAGCGGGTCACAAGAGACCCAGTACTTC
TRBV2	TRBJ1-5	NA	NA	CASRRDFRGPQHF	TGTGCCAGCCGACGGGACTTTCGAGGACCCCAGCATTTT
TRBV5-5	TRBJ2-7	TRBD2	few	CASSLPTSGRASYEQYF	TGTGCCAGCAGTCTCCCGACTAGCGGGAGGGCCTCCTACGAGCAGTACTTC
TRBV10-3	TRBJ2-1	TRBD2	NA	CAISESGLAGDFGNEQFF	TGTGCCATCAGTGAGTCGGGACTAGCGGGAGATTTTGGGAATGAGCAGTTCTTC